A single sample gave rise to the 25 T cell receptor beta chains below, sequenced in a study of T cell repertoires in cytomegalovirus infection. TCRdb itself ran the reads through MiXCR, one entry per CDR3 protein. The data contain about 400,000 distinct CDR3 sequences, less than 20% of them seen just once; the ten biggest clones take up 7.5% to 9%. Sequenced input: PBMCs. These receptors all come from a human donor in good health (CMV status not recorded). Some clones in this sample may be carry-over from other donors' samples.

Turning to this clonotype: This may be a read error, as it is one base from a much larger clone. V is TRBV7-6 and J is TRBJ1-1; no reliable D call. The V end was cut by 5 bases, the J end by 11 bases, with 18 bases between. The CDR3 loop spans 13 amino acids. In germline, CDR1 is SGHVS, CDR2 FNYEAQ. The CDR3 is CASSPLNRVVAFF. For the CDR3, the DNA is TGTGCCAGCAGCCCACTGAACAGAGTGGTGGCTTTCTTT.

The CDR3 DNA follows: TGTGCCAGCAGCCAAATACTTGGGCTTGTCTACGAGCAGTACTTC. Its translation: CASSQILGLVYEQYF. The V and J genes are TRBV7-6 and TRBJ2-7; D remains unclear. V gave up 5 bases and J gave up 3 bases, with 17 bases separating them. The germline CDR1 and CDR2 sequences are SGHVS and FNYEAQ. The CDR3 runs to 15 residues.

The chain couples TRBV27 to TRBJ2-7; tentatively, D is TRBD2 (6 bases). The CDR3 sequence is 19 residues long. Germline V gene data show CDR1 as MNHEY and CDR2 as SMNVEV (reference sequence). V lost 5 bases to trimming and J lost 0 bases, with 26 bases between them. Written as DNA, the CDR3 is TGTGCCAGCAGTGGGGATTGGGGGGACGGAAGTACCAACTCCTACGAGCAGTACTTC. This gives the protein CASSGDWGDGSTNSYEQYF.

CDR3 sequence (DNA): TGCAGCGTTGAAGACCTTAGCGTCCTGACTTTC. This sequence encodes CSVEDLSVLTF. The gene calls are TRBV29-1 and TRBJ2-6, with no clear D. Germline V gene data show CDR1 as SQVTM and CDR2 as ANQGSEA. V shed 0 bases and J shed 12 bases, with 6 bases lying between them. CDR3 length: 11 amino acids.

This clonotype was counted only a few times. The chain joins TRBV19 to TRBJ1-1; weak D call: TRBD1 (6 bases). The germline V and J ends were trimmed by 3 bases and 0 bases, with 8 bases remaining between them. The CDR3 consists of 14 residues. CDR1 LNHDA and CDR2 SQIVND come from the germline V gene (reference sequence). The CDR3 DNA reads TGTGCCAGTAGTATTAGGGGGTTGAACACTGAAGCTTTCTTT. Translation: CASSIRGLNTEAFF.

There are many counts of this clonotype. This chain connects TRBV7-2 to TRBJ2-2; unclear D gene. The germline CDR1 and CDR2 sequences are SGHTA and FQGNSA. V gave up 5 bases and J gave up 6 bases, with 10 bases separating them. The length of the CDR3 is 13 residues. The CDR3 here is CASSLGPAGELFF. The CDR3 DNA reads TGTGCCAGCAGCCTAGGACCTGCCGGGGAGCTGTTTTTT.

This clonotype was counted between two and nine times. The chain has TRBV27 and TRBJ2-1, with a possible D match to TRBD2 (6 bases). The CDR3 runs to 11 residues. Germline V gives CDR1 MNHEY, CDR2 SMNVEV (reference sequence). The ends were cut back, 8 bases at V and 6 bases at J, with 8 bases in the middle. CDR3 DNA: TGTGCCAGCCTAGCGCCCAATGAGCAGTTCTTC. Residues: CASLAPNEQFF.

At least ten counts were recorded for this clonotype. The gene calls are TRBV7-2 and TRBJ1-2; D unclear. Trimming stripped 0 bases from V and 5 bases from J, with 19 bases between. Germline lookup yields CDR1 SGHTA and CDR2 FQGNSA. This CDR3 region has 17 residues. The CDR3 spells CASSLAHDPKVRYGYTF. In DNA form, the CDR3 reads TGTGCCAGCAGCTTAGCCCATGACCCTAAAGTGCGGTATGGCTACACCTTC.

This clonotype has a handful of counts. This chain uses TRBV27 with TRBJ2-7, with D uncertain. Trimming pared 2 bases from V and 4 bases from J, leaving 18 bases between. The CDR3 covers 16 residues. Germline V gene sequence: CDR1 MNHEY, CDR2 SMNVEV (reference sequence). This chain's CDR3 is CASSLSWIAAPYEQYF. The CDR3 DNA sequence: TGTGCCAGCAGTTTAAGCTGGATAGCAGCTCCATACGAGCAGTACTTC.

There are a few counts of this clonotype. The J gene is TRBJ2-1, the V gene TRBV19; the D is unclear. This CDR3 is 14 amino acids long. Germline CDR1 is LNHDA and CDR2 is SQIVND (reference sequence). Trimming removed 6 bases from V and 2 bases from J, with 11 bases in between. This CDR3 is CASRKAPTYNEQFF. CDR3 sequence (DNA): TGTGCCAGTAGAAAGGCCCCCACCTACAATGAGCAGTTCTTC.

This clonotype was recorded many times. V usage is TRBV7-2 and J usage is TRBJ1-3; D is possibly TRBD1 (5 bases). V dropped 0 bases and J dropped 0 bases, with 9 bases sitting between them. There are 16 residues in the CDR3. Germline V gives CDR1 SGHTA, CDR2 FQGNSA. The CDR3 DNA is TGTGCCAGCAGCTTAGCCCCAGGGAACTCTGGAAACACCATATATTTT. Translated: CASSLAPGNSGNTIYF.

The chain couples TRBV20-1 to TRBJ2-7, with 7 nucleotides matching TRBD1. From germline, CDR1 is DFQATT and CDR2 SNEGSKA (reference sequence). With V trimmed by 3 bases and J by 3 bases, 8 bases remained unmatched. The CDR3 consists of 14 residues. The CDR3 is CSASYTQGDYEQYF. The CDR3 DNA reads TGCAGTGCTAGTTACACCCAGGGGGACTACGAGCAGTACTTC.

This clonotype appeared many times. The V gene is TRBV7-2, the J gene TRBJ2-1, with no clear D. The ends were cut back, 2 bases at V and 14 bases at J, with 13 bases in the middle. Looked up from germline, CDR1 is SGHTA and CDR2 is FQGNSA. The CDR3 runs 12 residues. CDR3 in amino acids: CASSLRLGWEFF. The CDR3 nucleotides read TGTGCCAGCAGCTTAAGGTTAGGCTGGGAGTTCTTC.

The chain links TRBV29-1 to TRBJ1-5; D gene uncertain. There are 13 residues in the CDR3. Germline CDR1 and CDR2: SQVTM and ANQGSEA. Trimming removed 4 bases from V and 1 base from J, with 8 bases in between. The CDR3, as DNA: TGCAGCGTTGCGAACAGAAGCAATCAGCCCCAGCATTTT. It encodes CSVANRSNQPQHF.

This clonotype was counted ten times or more. The chain uses TRBV7-2 and TRBJ1-1, with D perhaps matching TRBD1 (5 bases). The CDR3 is 14 residues long. V dropped 3 bases and J dropped 4 bases, with 12 bases sitting between them. In germline, CDR1 is SGHTA, CDR2 FQGNSA. The DNA for the CDR3 is TGTGCCAGCAGCTTTACAGAGGGGAGCACTGAAGCTTTCTTT. Its translation is CASSFTEGSTEAFF.

This clonotype was seen repeatedly, ten times or more. J is TRBJ2-3 and V is TRBV7-2, with TRBD2 identical over 10 bases. The CDR3 totals 16 residues. V dropped 2 bases and J dropped 1; count of bases not matched to a gene: 3. Germline V CDR1 and CDR2: SGHTA, FQGNSA. The CDR3 is CASSLRSGGGTDTQYF. CDR3 nucleotide sequence: TGTGCCAGCAGCTTACGGAGCGGGGGGGGCACAGATACGCAGTATTTT.

In its sample, this clonotype was seen a few times. The rearrangement uses TRBV7-9 and TRBJ2-3; possibly TRBD2 for D (6 bases). V gave up 5 bases and J gave up 1 base, with 16 bases separating them. CDR3 length: 16 amino acids. Germline V gene data show CDR1 as SEHNR and CDR2 as FQNEAQ (reference sequence). For the CDR3, the DNA is TGTGCCAGCAGCCCCCGTTGGGGCGGGGGCACAGATACGCAGTATTTT. It yields the protein CASSPRWGGGTDTQYF. The whole variable domain, remainder taken from reference TRBV7-9 and TRBJ2-3, is DTGVSQNPRHKITKRGQNVTFRCDPISEHNRLYWYRQTLGQGPEFLTYFQNEAQLEKSRLLSDRFSAERPKGSFSTLEIQRTEQGDSAMYLCASSPRWGGGTDTQYFGPGTRLTVL.

This clonotype was seen a handful of times. In DNA form, the CDR3 reads TGTGCCATCAGGGGTGCAACTAATGAAAAACTGTTTTTT. Its translation: CAIRGATNEKLFF. V usage is TRBV10-3 and J usage is TRBJ1-4; D gene ambiguous. The germline V and J ends were trimmed by 6 bases and 0 bases, with 5 bases remaining between them. CDR1 and CDR2 from the germline V gene are ENHRY and SYGVKD. There are 13 residues in the CDR3.

V usage is TRBV6-5 and J usage is TRBJ2-3; TRBD2 matches at 7 bases. The V and J ends lost 2 bases and 4 bases, in that order; junction bases with no gene match: 9. CDR3 length: 16 amino acids. The germline gives CDR1 MNHEY, CDR2 SVGAGI. CDR3: CASSYGEGGSADTQYF. CDR3 DNA: TGTGCCAGCAGTTACGGGGAGGGCGGGAGCGCAGATACGCAGTATTTT.

This clonotype appeared a few times. The chain's CDR3 is CASSKGNEQFF. CDR3 coding DNA: TGTGCCAGCAGTAAGGGGAATGAGCAGTTCTTC. This sequence joins TRBV6-1 and TRBJ2-1, with D maybe TRBD1 (5 bases). This CDR3 contains 11 residues. Trimming removed 5 bases at V and 7 bases at J, with 6 bases between. Germline V gene lookup returns CDR1 MNHNS and CDR2 SASEGT.

This clonotype was counted many times. J is TRBJ2-3 and V is TRBV7-8; possible D gene TRBD2, 5 bases. Germline CDR1 reads SGHVS; CDR2 reads FQNEAQ. This CDR3 is 15 amino acids long. The V end was cut by 5 bases, the J end by 4 bases, with 16 bases between. The CDR3 nucleotides are TGTGCCAGCAGCGGAGGAGCAGCGAGCGCAGATACGCAGTATTTT. Protein product: CASSGGAASADTQYF.

This clonotype was seen at least ten times. This chain joins TRBV5-4 and TRBJ2-2; D remains ambiguous. Trimming removed 0 bases at V and 2 bases at J, with 11 bases between. The CDR3 covers 16 residues. Germline V gene sequence: CDR1 SGHNT, CDR2 YYREEE (reference sequence). CDR3 sequence: CASSLEGRSNTGELFF. CDR3 coding DNA: TGTGCCAGCAGCTTGGAAGGAAGGAGTAACACCGGGGAGCTGTTTTTT.

This clonotype showed up just a few times. This rearrangement joins TRBV10-3 to TRBJ2-2, with a tentative D call TRBD1 (5 bases). Trimming stripped 7 bases from V and 4 bases from J, with 16 bases between. This CDR3 is built from 15 residues. From germline, CDR1 is ENHRY and CDR2 SYGVKD. The CDR3 DNA reads as TGTGCCATCAACCCCAGACAGACCCTCACCGGGGAGCTGTTTTTT. It encodes CAINPRQTLTGELFF.

This clonotype was detected only a few times. The rearrangement uses TRBV7-8 and TRBJ2-7, with 13 bases lining up with TRBD2. This CDR3 region has 15 residues. J was trimmed by 5 bases and V by 3 bases; bases with no gene match: 4. Per the germline V gene, CDR1 is SGHVS and CDR2 is FQNEAQ. For the CDR3, the DNA is TGTGCCAGCAGCTTGCGGACTAGCGGGGGCCACGAGCAGTACTTC. It codes for CASSLRTSGGHEQYF.

CDR3 nucleotides: TGTGCCATCAGTGAACGCCCTGAGCGGGAGTACGACAATGAGCAGTTCTTC. Translated, it gives CAISERPEREYDNEQFF. The gene calls are TRBV10-3 and TRBJ2-1; 8 bases are shared with TRBD2. Germline values: CDR1 ENHRY, CDR2 SYGVKD. The V and J ends lost 3 bases and 5 bases, in that order; junction bases with no gene match: 12. This CDR3 spans 17 amino acids.